This T cell receptor (beta chain) stems from a study of patients and donors after allogeneic stem cell transplantation. This clonotype was seen many times. TCRdb processed the RT-PCR reads anew with MiXCR; each CDR3 protein has one entry. The profile shows over 400,000 distinct CDR3 sequences, 16% of them singletons. This CDR3 has 15 residues. Trimming took off 2 bases at V and 0 bases at J, with 9 bases between the two ends. The TCR comes from a human donor who was either an allogeneic HSCT recipient or a stem cell or donor lymphocyte infusion donor (not recorded which). It is not recorded whose cells these are; they may come from a transplant donor. The specimen sequenced was blood, either unsorted or a sorted T cell fraction (not recorded which). V gene TRBV12-3 or TRBV12-4 combines with J gene TRBJ2-3, with unresolved D. The CDR3 sequence: CASSLSLRSTDTQYF. DNA of the CDR3: TGTGCCAGCAGTTTATCCTTAAGGAGCACAGATACGCAGTATTTT.